The 21 T cell receptor beta chains listed next were all sequenced from one sample in a study of cytomegalovirus exposure and HLA in healthy donors. Here immunoSEQ multiplex PCR was the method, and the copy in TCRdb shows in-frame clones only, minus some. The table records about 360,000 clones, roughly 89% of them present only once. The material sequenced was PBMCs. The receptors were gathered from a woman under 30 in good health and CMV-seronegative.

The J gene is TRBJ2-1, the V gene TRBV5-4, with TRBD2 as a possible D gene (6 bases). The length of the CDR3 is 16 residues. Trimming cost V 2 bases and J 6 bases, with 18 bases left between them. Germline V gives CDR1 SGHNT, CDR2 YYREEE (reference sequence). Written as DNA, the CDR3 is TGTGCCAGCAGCTTCGGCGGCGGGGCGACCCCCAATGAGCAGTTCTTC. This gives the protein CASSFGGGATPNEQFF.

The chain recombines TRBV7-2 with TRBJ2-7; TRBD2 matches at 12 bases. The CDR3 is 18 residues long. Trimming removed 2 bases from V and 6 bases from J; junction bases left unmatched: 14. The V gene's germline CDR1 is SGHTA and CDR2 FQGNSA. The CDR3 sequence is CASSLRLAGDRGAFEQYF. The CDR3 DNA is TGTGCCAGCAGCTTAAGACTAGCGGGAGACCGGGGGGCCTTCGAGCAGTACTTC.

The chain joins TRBV28 to TRBJ2-7; D is unclear. Looked up from germline, CDR1 is MDHEN and CDR2 is SYDVKM. The ends were cut back, 5 bases at V and 5 bases at J, with 10 bases in the middle. This CDR3 comprises 12 residues. The CDR3 here is CASSAGQNEQYF. The CDR3 DNA reads TGTGCCAGCAGTGCAGGCCAGAACGAGCAGTACTTC.

This rearrangement joins TRBV15 to TRBJ1-2; no firm D call. This CDR3 has 15 residues. Germline CDR1 and CDR2: LNHNV and YYDKDF (reference sequence). Trimming took off 0 bases at V and 5 bases at J, with 13 bases between the two ends. The CDR3 bases are TGTGCCACCAGCAGAGATCGAAGGACTCCATATGGCTACACCTTC. Its translation: CATSRDRRTPYGYTF.

The chain joins TRBV28 to TRBJ2-1; TRBD2 agrees at 12 bases. The junction had 10 bases not matched to a gene; V was cut back by 7 bases and J by 0 bases. The CDR3 is made up of 18 amino acids. Germline CDR1 MDHEN, CDR2 SYDVKM. The CDR3 nucleotides are TGTGCCAGCAAGGGACTAGCGGGCCGCAAAAACTCCTACAATGAGCAGTTCTTC. Amino acid sequence: CASKGLAGRKNSYNEQFF.

This clone has a single count. The CDR3 region is CASSYSSNRGTEPQHF. The CDR3 bases are TGTGCCAGCAGTTACTCGAGTAACAGGGGAACGGAGCCCCAGCATTTT. This chain uses TRBV6-5 with TRBJ1-5; 7 bases fit TRBD1. The CDR3 is made up of 16 amino acids. Germline-derived CDR1 and CDR2 are MNHEY and SVGAGI. After removal of 0 bases from V and 8 bases from J, the junction contained 10 bases not matched to a gene.

This clone was detected only a few times. V and J are TRBV5-1 and TRBJ1-5, with TRBD1 as a possible D gene (5 bases). Trimming removed 4 bases at V and 6 bases at J, with 14 bases between. The germline gives CDR1 SGHRS, CDR2 YFSETQ. There are 14 residues in the CDR3. The CDR3 sequence: CASSQDGHRQPQHF. For the CDR3, the DNA is TGCGCCAGCAGCCAGGACGGACACCGTCAGCCCCAGCATTTT.

V usage is TRBV5-5 and J usage is TRBJ2-7, with TRBD1 as a possible D gene (5 bases). Trimming shortened V by 4 bases and J by 6 bases, and 14 bases separated the two germline ends. Germline CDR1 is SGHKS and CDR2 is YYEKEE (reference sequence). This CDR3 comprises 13 residues. The CDR3 region is CASSGAMGPEQYF. For the CDR3, the DNA is TGTGCCAGCAGCGGGGCTATGGGCCCCGAGCAGTACTTC.

J is TRBJ1-1 and V is TRBV11-2, with a possible D match to TRBD1 (5 bases). The CDR3 spans 13 residues. The germline V and J ends were trimmed by 1 base and 4 bases, with 7 bases remaining between them. Germline CDR1 and CDR2: SGHAT and FQNNGV. The CDR3 DNA sequence: TGTGCCAGCAGCTTAGCAGGGCTCACTGAAGCTTTCTTT. Translation gives CASSLAGLTEAFF.

The chain couples TRBV4-1 to TRBJ1-5; TRBD1 agrees at 11 bases. V shed 5 bases and J 6 bases; nucleotides not matched to a gene: 3. The germline gives CDR1 MGHRA, CDR2 YSYEKL. This CDR3 is 14 amino acids long. This chain's CDR3 is CASSFGTGGQPQHF. The CDR3 DNA reads as TGCGCCAGCAGCTTTGGGACAGGGGGTCAGCCCCAGCATTTT.

J is TRBJ1-4 and V is TRBV5-6; perhaps TRBD1 as D (6 bases). Trimming stripped 1 base from V and 5 bases from J, with 18 bases between. This CDR3 contains 17 residues. Germline CDR1 reads SGHDT; CDR2 reads YYEEEE. The CDR3 DNA follows: TGTGCCAGCAGCTTGCTGAATCCGGGACAAATAAATGAAAAACTGTTTTTT. This translates into CASSLLNPGQINEKLFF.

In its sample, this clone was seen once. This sample also contains other DNA sequences that code for the same CDR3. CDR3 region: CASSLSTDTQYF. The CDR3 bases are TGTGCCAGCAGTTTATCGACAGATACGCAGTATTTT. The J gene is TRBJ2-3, the V gene TRBV28; D gene uncertain. Germline lookup yields CDR1 MDHEN and CDR2 SYDVKM. The CDR3 has 12 amino acids. Trimming stripped 1 base from V and 3 bases from J, with 2 bases between.

DNA for the CDR3: TGTGCCAGCAGCTTAAAAGGGACAGGGGGCTTCGGAGGAGGCTACACCTTC. This sequence encodes CASSLKGTGGFGGGYTF. The chain has TRBV7-9 and TRBJ1-2; TRBD1 matches 12 bases. J lost 8 bases, V lost 2 bases, and 12 bases had no gene match. The CDR3 consists of 17 residues. Germline CDR1 reads SEHNR; CDR2 reads FQNEAQ (reference sequence).

The V call is TRBV5-1, the J call TRBJ2-7, with 10 bases fitting TRBD1. This CDR3 is built from 19 residues. Per germline, CDR1 SGHRS and CDR2 YFSETQ. The V gene end was trimmed by 6 bases and the J gene end by 0 bases; junction bases not matched to a gene: 18. The CDR3 nucleotides read TGCGCCAGCACCGCTTGGGGGACAGGGGCTACCCACCACTCCTACGAGCAGTACTTC. It specifies CASTAWGTGATHHSYEQYF.

This chain joins TRBV28 and TRBJ1-2, with D maybe TRBD1 (6 bases). Trimming cost V 8 bases and J 2 bases, with 21 bases left between them. The germline V gene encodes CDR1 MDHEN and CDR2 SYDVKM. This CDR3 is 16 amino acids long. The CDR3 DNA is TGTGCCAGCGTGGGGGCCAGCCCCCCTTGGAACTATGGCTACACCTTC. Translated: CASVGASPPWNYGYTF.

This clone was counted a single time. The V and J genes are TRBV15 and TRBJ1-5, with 7 bases aligning to TRBD1. The CDR3 covers 17 residues. Unmatched junction bases numbered 14, after V lost 4 bases and J lost 5 bases. The germline CDR1 and CDR2 sequences are LNHNV and YYDKDF (reference sequence). CDR3 protein: CATSTYHDRDVYQPQHF. In nucleotides, the CDR3 is TGTGCCACCAGCACCTACCACGACAGGGACGTTTATCAGCCCCAGCATTTT.

This chain connects TRBV6-1 to TRBJ2-3, with D maybe TRBD2 (7 bases). Germline CDR1 and CDR2: MNHNS and SASEGT. Trimming took off 9 bases at V and 0 bases at J, with 13 bases between the two ends. This CDR3 is 14 amino acids long. CDR3 loop: CASLRGGSTDTQYF. The CDR3 DNA follows: TGTGCCAGTCTGAGGGGGGGAAGCACAGATACGCAGTATTTT.

The rearrangement links TRBV25-1 to TRBJ1-1, with 9 bases matching TRBD1. Germline CDR1 and CDR2: MGHDK and SYGVNS. The ends lost 8 bases at V and 2 bases at J; junction bases unmatched: 6. The CDR3 is made up of 14 amino acids. As DNA, the CDR3 is TGTGCCAGCCAAGGACAGGGGATAAACACTGAAGCTTTCTTT. Translating gives CASQGQGINTEAFF.

The chain recombines TRBV5-1 with TRBJ2-1; D is unresolved. The V gene's germline CDR1 is SGHRS and CDR2 YFSETQ. V dropped 0 bases and J dropped 0 bases, with 10 bases sitting between them. This CDR3 is 16 amino acids long. The CDR3 sequence: CASSLGGIGSYNEQFF. CDR3 coding DNA: TGCGCCAGCAGCTTGGGAGGAATAGGCTCCTACAATGAGCAGTTCTTC.

The genes are TRBV10-3 and TRBJ2-2, with 8 bases identical to TRBD2. Germline V CDR1 and CDR2: ENHRY, SYGVKD. The V and J ends lost 2 bases and 6 bases, in that order; junction bases with no gene match: 14. The CDR3 runs to 18 residues. This CDR3 is CAISENSGGAPGSGELFF. The CDR3 DNA reads TGTGCCATCAGTGAGAATTCCGGGGGGGCCCCGGGGTCCGGGGAGCTGTTTTTT.

The gene calls are TRBV15 and TRBJ2-3, with 7 bases identical to TRBD2. V lost 1 base to trimming and J lost 2 bases; unmatched junction nucleotides: 9. The CDR3 is 17 amino acids. CDR1 and CDR2 (germline): LNHNV, YYDKDF (reference sequence). CDR3 residues: CATSRGGTTTYTDTQYF. The DNA of the CDR3 is TGTGCCACCAGCAGAGGCGGGACTACTACATACACAGATACGCAGTATTTT.